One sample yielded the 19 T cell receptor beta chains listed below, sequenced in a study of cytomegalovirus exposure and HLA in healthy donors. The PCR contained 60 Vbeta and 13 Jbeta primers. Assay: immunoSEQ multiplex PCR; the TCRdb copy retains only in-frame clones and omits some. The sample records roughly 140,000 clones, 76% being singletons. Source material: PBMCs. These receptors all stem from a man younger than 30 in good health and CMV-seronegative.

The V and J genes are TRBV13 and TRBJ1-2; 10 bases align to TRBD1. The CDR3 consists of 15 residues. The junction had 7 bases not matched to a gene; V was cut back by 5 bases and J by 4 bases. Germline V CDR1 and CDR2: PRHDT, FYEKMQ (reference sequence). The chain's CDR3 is CASSLTGGQIYGYTF. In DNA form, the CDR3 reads TGTGCCAGCAGCCTGACAGGGGGCCAGATCTATGGCTACACCTTC.

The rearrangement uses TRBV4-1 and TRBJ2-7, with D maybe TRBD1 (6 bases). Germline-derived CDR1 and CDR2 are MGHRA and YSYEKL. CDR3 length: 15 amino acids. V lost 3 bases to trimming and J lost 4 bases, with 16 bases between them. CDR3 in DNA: TGCGCCAGCAGCCAGGAACCCGGACAGCTATACGAGCAGTACTTC. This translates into CASSQEPGQLYEQYF.

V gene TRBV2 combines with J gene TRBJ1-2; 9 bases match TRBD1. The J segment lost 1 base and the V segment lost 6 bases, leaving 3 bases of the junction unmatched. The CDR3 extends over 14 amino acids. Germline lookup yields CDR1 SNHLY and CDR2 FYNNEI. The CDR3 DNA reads TGTGCCAGCAGGGGGACAGGGAGTAACTATGGCTACACCTTC. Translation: CASRGTGSNYGYTF.

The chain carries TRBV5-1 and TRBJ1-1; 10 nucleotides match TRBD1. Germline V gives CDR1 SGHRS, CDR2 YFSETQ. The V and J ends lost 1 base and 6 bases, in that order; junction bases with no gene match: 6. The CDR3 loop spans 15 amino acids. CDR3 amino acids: CASSLLGQGYPEAFF. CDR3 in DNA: TGCGCCAGCAGCTTGTTGGGACAGGGGTACCCTGAAGCTTTCTTT. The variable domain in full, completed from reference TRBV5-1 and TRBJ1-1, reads KAGVTQTPRYLIKTRGQQVTLSCSPISGHRSVSWYQQTPGQGLQFLFEYFSETQRNKGNFPGRFSGRQFSNSRSEMNVSTLELGDSALYLCASSLLGQGYPEAFFGQGTRLTVV.

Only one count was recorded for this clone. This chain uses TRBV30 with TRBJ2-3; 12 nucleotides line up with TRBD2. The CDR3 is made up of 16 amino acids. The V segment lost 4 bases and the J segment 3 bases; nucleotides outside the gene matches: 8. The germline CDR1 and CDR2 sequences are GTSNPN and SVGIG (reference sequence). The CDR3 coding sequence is TGTGCCTGGACAAAAGGAGGACTAGCGGGGACAGATACGCAGTATTTT. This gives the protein CAWTKGGLAGTDTQYF.

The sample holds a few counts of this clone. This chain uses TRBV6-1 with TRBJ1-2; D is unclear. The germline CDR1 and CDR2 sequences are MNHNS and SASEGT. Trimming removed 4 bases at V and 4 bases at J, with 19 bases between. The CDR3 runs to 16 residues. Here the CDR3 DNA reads TGTGCCAGCAGTGTAATGGCCGAACCCCACCCCTATGGCTACACCTTC. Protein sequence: CASSVMAEPHPYGYTF.

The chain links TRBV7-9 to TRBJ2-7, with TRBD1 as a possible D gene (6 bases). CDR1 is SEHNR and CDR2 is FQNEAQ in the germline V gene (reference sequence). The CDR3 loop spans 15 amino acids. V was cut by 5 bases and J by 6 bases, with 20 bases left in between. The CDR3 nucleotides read TGTGCCAGCAGCCTGGACAGCCGAGACTCAGGCGAGCAGTACTTC. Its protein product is CASSLDSRDSGEQYF.

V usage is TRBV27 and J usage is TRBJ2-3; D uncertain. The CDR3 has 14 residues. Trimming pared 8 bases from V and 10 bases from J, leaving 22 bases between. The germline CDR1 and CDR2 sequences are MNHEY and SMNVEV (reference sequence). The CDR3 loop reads CASRHNPRSFAQYF. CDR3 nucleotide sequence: TGTGCCAGCCGCCACAATCCTAGGAGTTTTGCGCAGTATTTT.

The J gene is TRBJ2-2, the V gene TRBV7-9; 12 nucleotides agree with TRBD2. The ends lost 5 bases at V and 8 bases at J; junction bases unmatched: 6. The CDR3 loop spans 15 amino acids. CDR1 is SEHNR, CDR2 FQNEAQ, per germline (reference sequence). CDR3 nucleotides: TGTGCCAGCAGCCGGACTAGCGGGGTGGCAGGGGAGCTGTTTTTT. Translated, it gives CASSRTSGVAGELFF.

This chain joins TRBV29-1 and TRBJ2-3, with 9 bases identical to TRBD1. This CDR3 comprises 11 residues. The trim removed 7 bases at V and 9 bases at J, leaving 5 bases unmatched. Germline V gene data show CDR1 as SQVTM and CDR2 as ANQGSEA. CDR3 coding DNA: TGCAGCGAGGGACAGGGAGGGACGCAGTATTTT. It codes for CSEGQGGTQYF.

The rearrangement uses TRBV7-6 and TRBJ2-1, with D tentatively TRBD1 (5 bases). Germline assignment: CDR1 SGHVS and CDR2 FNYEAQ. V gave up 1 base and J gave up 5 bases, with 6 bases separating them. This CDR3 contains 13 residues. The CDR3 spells CASSLEQDNEQFF. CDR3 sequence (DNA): TGTGCCAGCAGCTTAGAACAGGACAATGAGCAGTTCTTC.

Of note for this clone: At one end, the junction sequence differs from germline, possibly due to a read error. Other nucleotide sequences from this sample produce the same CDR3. CDR3 sequence: CAWSVRRGRASSYNSPLHF. CDR3 nucleotides: TGTGCCTGGAGTGTAAGGAGAGGCAGAGCGAGCTCCTATAATTCCCCCCTCCACTTT. The chain carries TRBV30 and TRBJ1-6; D gene uncertain. The germline V gene encodes CDR1 GTSNPN and CDR2 SVGIG (reference sequence). The CDR3 covers 19 residues.

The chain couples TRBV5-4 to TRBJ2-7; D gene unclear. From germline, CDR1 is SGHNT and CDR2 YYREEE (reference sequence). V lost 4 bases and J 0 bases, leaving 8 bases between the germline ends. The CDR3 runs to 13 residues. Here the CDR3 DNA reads TGTGCCAGCAGCCCCGACAACTCCTACGAGCAGTACTTC. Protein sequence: CASSPDNSYEQYF.

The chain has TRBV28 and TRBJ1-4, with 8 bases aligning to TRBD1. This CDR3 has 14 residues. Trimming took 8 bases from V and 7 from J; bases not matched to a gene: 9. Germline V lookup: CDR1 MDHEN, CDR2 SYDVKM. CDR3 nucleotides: TGTGCCAGCCGGAGGACAGGGAGAGGTGAAAAACTGTTTTTT. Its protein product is CASRRTGRGEKLFF.

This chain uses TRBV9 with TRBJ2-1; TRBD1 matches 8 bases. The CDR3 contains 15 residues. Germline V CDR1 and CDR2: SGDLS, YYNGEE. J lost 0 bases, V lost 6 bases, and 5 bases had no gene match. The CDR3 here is CASTVTGASYNEQFF. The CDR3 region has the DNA TGTGCCAGCACCGTGACAGGGGCCTCCTACAATGAGCAGTTCTTC.

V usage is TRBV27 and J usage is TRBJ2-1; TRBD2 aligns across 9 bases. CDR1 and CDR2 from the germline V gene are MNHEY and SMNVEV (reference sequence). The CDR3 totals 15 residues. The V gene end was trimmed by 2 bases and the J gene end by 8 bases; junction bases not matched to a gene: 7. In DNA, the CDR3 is TGTGCCAGCAGTTTAGTCGCGGGAGGGTACGATGAGCAGTTCTTC. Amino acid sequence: CASSLVAGGYDEQFF.

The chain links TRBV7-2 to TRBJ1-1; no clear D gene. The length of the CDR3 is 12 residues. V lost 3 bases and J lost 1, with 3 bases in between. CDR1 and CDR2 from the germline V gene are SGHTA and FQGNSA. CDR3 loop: CASSFQNTEAFF. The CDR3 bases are TGTGCCAGCAGCTTCCAGAACACTGAAGCTTTCTTT.

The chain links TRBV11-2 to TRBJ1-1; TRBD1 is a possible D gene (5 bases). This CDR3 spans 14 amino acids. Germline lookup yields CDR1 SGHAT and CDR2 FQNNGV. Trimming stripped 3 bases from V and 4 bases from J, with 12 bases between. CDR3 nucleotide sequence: TGTGCCAGCAGCTTTTCGGGGGTAAGCACTGAAGCTTTCTTT. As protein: CASSFSGVSTEAFF. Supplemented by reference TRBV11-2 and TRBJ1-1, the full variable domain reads EAGVAQSPRYKIIEKRQSVAFWCNPISGHATLYWYQQILGQGPKLLIQFQNNGVVDDSQLPKDRFSAERLKGVDSTLKIQPAKLEDSAVYLCASSFSGVSTEAFFGQGTRLTVV.

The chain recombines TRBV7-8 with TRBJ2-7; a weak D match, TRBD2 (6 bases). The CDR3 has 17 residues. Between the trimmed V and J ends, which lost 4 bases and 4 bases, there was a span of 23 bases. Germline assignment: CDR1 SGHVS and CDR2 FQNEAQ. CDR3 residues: CASSSRQDRVGRYEQYF. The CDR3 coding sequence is TGTGCCAGCAGCTCCCGTCAAGATAGGGTAGGGAGGTACGAGCAGTACTTC.